These T cell receptor beta chains were read from a single sample in a study of T cell responses to AZD1222 COVID-19 vaccine. Using immunoSEQ multiplex PCR, the repertoire was profiled, and TCRdb retains in-frame clones only, with some absent. The sample carries 90,000 to 150,000 clones, around 87% recorded once. This sample comprised peripheral blood, obtained on day 0 of AZD1222 vaccination. The receptor source for this set is an adult in good health. Both conserved end residues are part of each CDR3.

CDR3: CASRGTGNQPQHF
V: TRBV27

CDR3: CASSHRQGASYGYTF
V: TRBV3-1/TRBV3-2

CDR3: CASSSYIPLGSYQETQYF
V: TRBV27

CDR3: CASNRMNTEAFF
V: TRBV7-9

CDR3: CASRGTGFDTEAFF
V: TRBV27

CDR3: CASSPPGGSYNEQFF
V: TRBV7-9

CDR3: CASSLAFGRGGQETQYF
V: TRBV7-7

CDR3: CASSLEIGETQYF
V: TRBV11-2

CDR3: CASSYPRNTEAFF
V: TRBV6-2/TRBV6-3

CDR3: CASRDGGGVLIEQFF
V: TRBV10-2

CDR3: CASSFSQGTGELFF
V: TRBV2

CDR3: CASSESDRANAGYTF
V: TRBV6-1

CDR3: CASSEYLPEEGESDEQYF
V: TRBV25-1

CDR3: CASSWLQGYTEAFF
V: TRBV7-9

CDR3: CASSSLRETGSTEAFF
V: TRBV3-1/TRBV3-2

CDR3: CASSQLGASGNEQFF
V: TRBV7-2

CDR3: CASSSIQGVRQPQHF
V: TRBV27

CDR3: CASSNRDRLNIQYF
V: TRBV6-2/TRBV6-3

CDR3: CASSLGGIYEQYF
V: TRBV11-2

CDR3: CASSLVGQGSYEQYF
V: TRBV5-4

CDR3: CASSLKGGTEAFF
V: TRBV7-2

CDR3: CASSRIRGGNQPQHF
V: TRBV18

CDR3: CASSPSTGGPSGNTIYF
V: TRBV7-9

CDR3: CASSLRQGGGPGTEAFF
V: TRBV13

CDR3: CASSLGRGGTDTQYF
V: TRBV27

CDR3: CASSLSGGGLNEQYF
V: TRBV6-5

CDR3: CASSPTRSLSYEQYF
V: TRBV18

CDR3: CASSDELADNEQFF
V: TRBV5-6

CDR3: CASSYGVSGGEETQYF
V: TRBV5-1

CDR3: CASSRGAFEQYF
V: TRBV12-3/TRBV12-4

CDR3: CASSSTQGTRHF
V: TRBV12-3/TRBV12-4

CDR3: CASSPDGETQYF
V: TRBV12-3/TRBV12-4

CDR3: CASSSLAKNIQYF
V: TRBV6-5

CDR3: CASSYPGRNTEAFF
V: TRBV6-5

CDR3: CASSDSGTGRNTIYF
V: TRBV10-1

CDR3: CASVGGNTEAFF
V: TRBV23-1

CDR3: CAISEKEGSNYGYTF
V: TRBV10-3

CDR3: CASSQTGAGNTIYF
V: TRBV5-1

CDR3: CASSFGQSYGYTF
V: TRBV27

CDR3: CASSWTGLANEQFF
V: TRBV2

CDR3: CASSSYLTLSGNTIYF
V: TRBV11-2

CDR3: CATSDRSQETQYF
V: TRBV24-1

CDR3: CASSLFGQTNEKLFF
V: TRBV7-6

CDR3: CASTEAATVPMNTEAFF
V: TRBV19

CDR3: CASSLGSENYEQYF
V: TRBV5-1

CDR3: CASSREVNQPQHF
V: TRBV18

CDR3: CASSRTSGVNEQFF
V: TRBV7-2

CDR3: CATNRDMNTEAFF
V: TRBV10-3

CDR3: CSVAPGTSGTGELFF
V: TRBV29-1

CDR3: CAWSVIAGDTQYF
V: TRBV30

CDR3: CASSDGQGNNQPQHF
V: TRBV6-1

CDR3: CASSSRAYSGNTIYF
V: TRBV11-2

CDR3: CASSLRQAGYGYTF
V: TRBV7-2

CDR3: CASSPQARGGAYEQYF
V: TRBV11-2